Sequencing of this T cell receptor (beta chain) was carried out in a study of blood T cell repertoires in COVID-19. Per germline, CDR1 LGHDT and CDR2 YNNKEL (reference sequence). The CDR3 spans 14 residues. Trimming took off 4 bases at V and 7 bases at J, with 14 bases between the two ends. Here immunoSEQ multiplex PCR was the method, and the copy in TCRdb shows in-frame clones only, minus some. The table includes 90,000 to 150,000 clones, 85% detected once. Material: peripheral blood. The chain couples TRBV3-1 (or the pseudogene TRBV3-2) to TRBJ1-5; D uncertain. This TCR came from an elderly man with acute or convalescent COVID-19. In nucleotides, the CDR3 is TGTGCCAGCAGCCTACGGGAGGTTGGGCAGCCCCAGCATTTT. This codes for CASSLREVGQPQHF.